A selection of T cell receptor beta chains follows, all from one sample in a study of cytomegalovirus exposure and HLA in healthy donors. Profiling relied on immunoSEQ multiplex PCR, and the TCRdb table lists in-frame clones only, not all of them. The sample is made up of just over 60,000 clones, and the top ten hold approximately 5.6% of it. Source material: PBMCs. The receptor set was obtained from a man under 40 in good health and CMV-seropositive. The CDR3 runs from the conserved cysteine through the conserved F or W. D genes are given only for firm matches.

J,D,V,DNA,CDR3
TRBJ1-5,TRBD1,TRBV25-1,TGTGCCAGCAGTGACACAGGGGGAGATCAGCCCCAGCATTTT,CASSDTGGDQPQHF
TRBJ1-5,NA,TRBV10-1,TGCGCCAGCAGTGCACCCGGAGTCTATAGCAATCAGCCCCAGCATTTT,CASSAPGVYSNQPQHF
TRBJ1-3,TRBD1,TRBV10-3,TGTGCCAGCAGGAGGGACAGGGGAAGCTCTGGAAACACCATATATTTT,CASRRDRGSSGNTIYF
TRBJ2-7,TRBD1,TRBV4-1,TGCGCCAGCAGCCAAGGGCCGGGACAGGGGGACGAGCAGTACTTC,CASSQGPGQGDEQYF
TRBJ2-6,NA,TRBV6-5,TGTGCCAGCAGTTACTCGACTTCTGGGGCCAACGTCCTGACTTTC,CASSYSTSGANVLTF
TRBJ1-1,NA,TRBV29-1,TGCAGCGTTGAAGATAGTGGGGGAGGGGGGGAAGCTTTCTTT,CSVEDSGGGGEAFF
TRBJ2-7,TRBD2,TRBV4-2,TGTGCCAGCAGCCGGGAACTACTAGCGGGAGGCGAGGAGCAGTACTTC,CASSRELLAGGEEQYF
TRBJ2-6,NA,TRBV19,TGTGCCAGTAGTACTGCAGGGGCCTCTGGGGCCAACGTCCTGACTTTC,CASSTAGASGANVLTF
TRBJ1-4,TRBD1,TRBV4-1,TGCGCCAGCAGCCAAGAGGTGGACAGGGAGGGGGAAAAACTGTTTTTT,CASSQEVDREGEKLFF
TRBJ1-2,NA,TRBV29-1,TGCAGCGTTTCCCGGGAGACGCCTGGTGGCTACACCTTC,CSVSRETPGGYTF
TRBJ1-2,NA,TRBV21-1,TGTGCCAGCAGCACCCTGGACAGGGGCAACTATGGCTACACCTTC,CASSTLDRGNYGYTF
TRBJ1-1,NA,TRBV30,TGTGCCTGGAGGTCATTATGGGAGGACACTGAAGCTTTCTTT,CAWRSLWEDTEAFF
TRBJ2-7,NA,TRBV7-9,TGTGCCAGCAGCACCGTGGGGCAGGGAACCTACGAGCAGTACTTC,CASSTVGQGTYEQYF
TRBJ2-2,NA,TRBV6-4,TGTGCCAGCAGTGACTCTGCAGGGACCGGGGAGCTGTTTTTT,CASSDSAGTGELFF
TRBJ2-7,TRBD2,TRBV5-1,TGCGCCAGCAGCTCCGATCTAGCGGGAGCCAACGAGCAGTACTTC,CASSSDLAGANEQYF
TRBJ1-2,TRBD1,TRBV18,TGTGCCAGCTCACGCATGGACAGGGTGGCGGATGGCTACACCTTC,CASSRMDRVADGYTF
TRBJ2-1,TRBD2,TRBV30,TGTGCCGGGAGTCCCGGGACTAGGGCTGACAATGAGCAGTTCTTC,CAGSPGTRADNEQFF
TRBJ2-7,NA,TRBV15,TGTGCCACCAGCAGGGAGGCGGGCGATGCCTACGAGCAGTACTTC,CATSREAGDAYEQYF
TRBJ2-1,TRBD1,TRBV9,TGTGCCAGCAGCCCCCGGGACAGGGGTGGGAATGAGCAGTTCTTC,CASSPRDRGGNEQFF
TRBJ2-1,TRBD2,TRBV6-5,TGTGCCAGCGAAAGCGGGGGGGGCTACAATGAGCAGTTCTTC,CASESGGGYNEQFF
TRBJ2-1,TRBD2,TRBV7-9,TGTGCCAGCAGCTCCCCGGGAGGGCCTCGTGAGCAGTTCTTC,CASSSPGGPREQFF
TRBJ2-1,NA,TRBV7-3,TGTGCCAGCAGCCCACGGGACACCCTGAGCTCCGACAATGAGCAGTTCTTC,CASSPRDTLSSDNEQFF
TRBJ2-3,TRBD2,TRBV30,TGTGCCTGGCGGGTGGCGGGGGACAGCACAGATACGCAGTATTTT,CAWRVAGDSTDTQYF
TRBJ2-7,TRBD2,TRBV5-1,TGCGCCAGCAGCACCCTGACTAGCGGGCTCTCCTACGAGCAGTACTTC,CASSTLTSGLSYEQYF
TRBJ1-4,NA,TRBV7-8,TGTGCCAGCAGCTCCCTTTTCAGGGTGTCTAATGAAAAACTGTTTTTT,CASSSLFRVSNEKLFF
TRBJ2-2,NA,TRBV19,TGTGCCAGTAAAACAGGGATAAGCACCGGGGAGCTGTTTTTT,CASKTGISTGELFF
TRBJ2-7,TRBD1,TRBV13,TGTGCCAGCAGCTTGACAGGGGCTGCCTACGAGCAGTACTTC,CASSLTGAAYEQYF
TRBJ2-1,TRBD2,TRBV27,TGTGCCAGCAGTTTTGGGTCGAGCGGGGGGCACAATGAGCAGTTCTTC,CASSFGSSGGHNEQFF
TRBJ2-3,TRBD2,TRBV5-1,TGCGCCAGCAGCTTGCTTACTAGCGGGAGGGCCGAAACAGATACGCAGTATTTT,CASSLLTSGRAETDTQYF